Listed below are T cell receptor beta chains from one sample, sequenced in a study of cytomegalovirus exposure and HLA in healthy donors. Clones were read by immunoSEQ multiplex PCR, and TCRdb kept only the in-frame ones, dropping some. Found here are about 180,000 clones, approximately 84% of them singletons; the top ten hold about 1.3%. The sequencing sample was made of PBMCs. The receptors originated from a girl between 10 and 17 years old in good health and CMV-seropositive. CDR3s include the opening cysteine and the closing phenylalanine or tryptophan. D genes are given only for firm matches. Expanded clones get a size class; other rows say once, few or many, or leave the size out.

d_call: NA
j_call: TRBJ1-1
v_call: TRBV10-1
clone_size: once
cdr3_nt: TGCGCCAGCAGTGATAACCCGGGACTGACGAACACTGAAGCTTTCTTT
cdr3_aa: CASSDNPGLTNTEAFF

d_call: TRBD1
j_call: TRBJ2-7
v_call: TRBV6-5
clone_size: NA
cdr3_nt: TGTGCCAGCAGTCCCGACAGGGGCTACGAGCAGTACTTC
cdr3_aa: CASSPDRGYEQYF

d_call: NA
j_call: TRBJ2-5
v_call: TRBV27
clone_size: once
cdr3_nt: TGTGCCAGCAGTTTGCGACAATGGGAGACCCAGTACTTC
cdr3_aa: CASSLRQWETQYF

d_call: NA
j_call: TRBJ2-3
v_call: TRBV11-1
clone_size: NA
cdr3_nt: TGTGCCAGCAGCCCCATAGCAGCGGCTAGCACAGATACGCAGTATTTT
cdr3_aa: CASSPIAAASTDTQYF

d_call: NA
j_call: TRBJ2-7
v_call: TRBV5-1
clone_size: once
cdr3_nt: TGCGCCAGCAGCTTTACAGGGAATTGGTACGAGCAGTACTTC
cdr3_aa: CASSFTGNWYEQYF

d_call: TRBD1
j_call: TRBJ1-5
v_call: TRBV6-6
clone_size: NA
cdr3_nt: TGTGCCAGCAGTTTAACTCAGGGGGCCGGTCAGCCCCAGCATTTT
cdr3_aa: CASSLTQGAGQPQHF

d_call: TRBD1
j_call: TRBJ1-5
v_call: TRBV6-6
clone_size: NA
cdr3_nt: TGTGCCAGTTTAGGGACAGGGAACAATCAGCCCCAGCATTTT
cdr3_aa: CASLGTGNNQPQHF

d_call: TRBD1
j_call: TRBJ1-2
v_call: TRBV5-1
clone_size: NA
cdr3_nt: TGCGCCAGCAGCCTCGGACAGGGTCGATCTGATGGCTACACCTTC
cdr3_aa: CASSLGQGRSDGYTF

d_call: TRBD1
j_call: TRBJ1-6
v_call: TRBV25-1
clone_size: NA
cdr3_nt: TGTGCCAGCAGTGACCTACAGGGGCCTTCACCCCTCCACTTT
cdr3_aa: CASSDLQGPSPLHF

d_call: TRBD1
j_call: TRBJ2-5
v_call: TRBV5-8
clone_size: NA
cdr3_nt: TGTGCCAGCAGCTTGGGGACCTATAGACAGGGCCAAGAGACCCAGTACTTC
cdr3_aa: CASSLGTYRQGQETQYF

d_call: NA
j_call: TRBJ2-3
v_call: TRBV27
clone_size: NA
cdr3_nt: TGTGCCAGCAGTTTAACTCCTGCAGATACGCAGTATTTT
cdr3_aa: CASSLTPADTQYF

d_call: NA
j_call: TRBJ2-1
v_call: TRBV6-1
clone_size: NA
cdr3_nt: TGTGCCAGCAGTGCCGCAGGCCGAATTTTCAATGAGCAGTTCTTC
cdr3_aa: CASSAAGRIFNEQFF

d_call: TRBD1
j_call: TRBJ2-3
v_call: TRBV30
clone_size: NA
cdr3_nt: TGTGCCGGTCGGGGGGACAGGGAGATAGATACGCAGTATTTT
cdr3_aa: CAGRGDREIDTQYF

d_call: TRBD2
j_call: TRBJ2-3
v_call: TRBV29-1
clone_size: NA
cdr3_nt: TGCAGCGTTGAAGGGGCTAGCGGGAGGGAGGATACGCAGTATTTT
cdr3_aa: CSVEGASGREDTQYF

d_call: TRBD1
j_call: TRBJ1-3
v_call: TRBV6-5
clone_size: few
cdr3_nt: TGTGCCAGCAGTTCCGGACAGGGGTACACCATATATTTT
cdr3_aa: CASSSGQGYTIYF

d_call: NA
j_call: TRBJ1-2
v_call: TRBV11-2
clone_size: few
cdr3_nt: TGTGCCAGCAGCTTCCGGGGGTTCTATGGCTACACCTTC
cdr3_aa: CASSFRGFYGYTF

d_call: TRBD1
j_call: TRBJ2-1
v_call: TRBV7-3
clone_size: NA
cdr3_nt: TGTGCCAGCAGCTTAAGGGGGACAGGGCGGCATGAGCAGTTCTTC
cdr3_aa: CASSLRGTGRHEQFF

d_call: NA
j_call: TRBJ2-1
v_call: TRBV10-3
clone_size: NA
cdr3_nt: TGTGCCAGCGGGTTCTACAATGAGCAGTTCTTC
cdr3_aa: CASGFYNEQFF

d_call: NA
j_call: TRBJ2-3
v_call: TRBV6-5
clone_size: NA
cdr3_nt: TGTGCCAGCAGTTCCGGAGAGCCTAGCACAGATACGCAGTATTTT
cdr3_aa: CASSSGEPSTDTQYF

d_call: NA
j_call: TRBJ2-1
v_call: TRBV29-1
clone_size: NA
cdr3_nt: TGCAGCGTTGCGTCCGGTTACAATGAGCAGTTCTTC
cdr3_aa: CSVASGYNEQFF

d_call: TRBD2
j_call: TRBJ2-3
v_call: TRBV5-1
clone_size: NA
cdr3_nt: TGCGCCAGCAGCTTGGCAGCGGGAGGGTTAGATACGCAGTATTTT
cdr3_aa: CASSLAAGGLDTQYF

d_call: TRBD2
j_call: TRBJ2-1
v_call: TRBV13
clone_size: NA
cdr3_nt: TGTGCCAGCAGCTTAGGCTACCTTAGGACTAGCGGGAGAAAAAAGGGTAAGGAGCAGTTCTTC
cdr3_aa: CASSLGYLRTSGRKKGKEQFF

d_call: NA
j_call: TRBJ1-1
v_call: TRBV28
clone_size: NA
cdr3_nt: TGTGCCAGCAGTTTATTGGGACTGGGGCTTGAGACTGAAGCTTTCTTT
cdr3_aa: CASSLLGLGLETEAFF

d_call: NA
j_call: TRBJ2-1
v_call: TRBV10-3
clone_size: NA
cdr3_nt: TGTGCCATCAGTGCTGAATCGAGACAGTACAATGAGCAGTTCTTC
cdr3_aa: CAISAESRQYNEQFF

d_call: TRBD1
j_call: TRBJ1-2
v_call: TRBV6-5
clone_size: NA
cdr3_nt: TGTGCCAGCAGCCCCGCGGACAGGAACTATGGCTACACCTTC
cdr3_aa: CASSPADRNYGYTF

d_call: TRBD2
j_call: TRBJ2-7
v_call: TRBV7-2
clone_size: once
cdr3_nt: TGTGCCAGCAGCTCCACCAGCGGGAGGGCCCTCCGGGAGCAGTACTTC
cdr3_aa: CASSSTSGRALREQYF

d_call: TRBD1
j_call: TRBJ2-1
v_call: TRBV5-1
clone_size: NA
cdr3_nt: TGCGCCAGCAGCCGGGACAGGTTTTACAATGAGCAGTTCTTC
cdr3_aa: CASSRDRFYNEQFF